The 16 T cell receptor beta chains presented below share a single source sample, sequenced in a study of blood T cell repertoires in COVID-19. Only in-frame clones appear in the TCRdb table, and some are missing; sequencing was by immunoSEQ multiplex PCR. The sample has some 260,000 clones, approximately 90% seen once. The specimen was peripheral blood. These receptors came from a man between 18 and 35 years old with active or convalescent COVID-19.

This clone showed up just once. The chain uses TRBV20-1 and TRBJ2-5, with 8 bases matching TRBD2. The germline gives CDR1 DFQATT, CDR2 SNEGSKA (reference sequence). This CDR3 is built from 14 residues. Germline trimming cut 3 bases from V and 2 bases from J; bases unmatched to any gene: 5. CDR3 sequence: CSASTGGPQETQYF. Written as DNA, the CDR3 is TGCAGTGCTAGTACGGGAGGGCCTCAAGAGACCCAGTACTTC.

This rearrangement joins TRBV7-2 to TRBJ2-7; 7 bases agree with TRBD1. Unmatched junction bases numbered 6, after V lost 5 bases and J lost 5 bases. The CDR3 consists of 13 residues. Per germline, CDR1 SGHTA and CDR2 FQGNSA. The CDR3 coding sequence is TGTGCCAGCAGCATCAGACAGGGCCACGAGCAGTACTTC. Translated, it gives CASSIRQGHEQYF.

This clone was recorded a few times. This chain links TRBV2 with TRBJ1-4, with TRBD1 as a possible D gene (5 bases). V lost 3 bases to trimming and J lost 8 bases, with 10 bases between them. CDR3 length: 13 residues. Per the germline V gene, CDR1 is SNHLY and CDR2 is FYNNEI. The CDR3 is CASSDQGLEKLFF. DNA of the CDR3: TGTGCCAGCAGTGACCAGGGTTTAGAAAAACTGTTTTTT.

This sequence joins TRBV28 and TRBJ1-1, with D tentatively TRBD1 (5 bases). The CDR3 loop spans 14 amino acids. Germline V gives CDR1 MDHEN, CDR2 SYDVKM. Trimming shortened V by 4 bases and J by 1 base, and 10 bases separated the two germline ends. The CDR3 DNA reads as TGTGCCAGCAGTTCCCTGGGGGGGAACACTGAAGCTTTCTTT. It is translated as CASSSLGGNTEAFF.

This clone was counted a single time. This chain connects TRBV13 to TRBJ2-1; TRBD2 matches 13 bases. The J segment lost 5 bases and the V segment lost 5 bases, leaving 6 bases of the junction unmatched. CDR1 is PRHDT and CDR2 is FYEKMQ in the germline V gene (reference sequence). The CDR3 is 16 residues long. The DNA for the CDR3 is TGTGCCAGCAGCCCGAGGACTAGCGGGAGCCACAATGAGCAGTTCTTC. Protein: CASSPRTSGSHNEQFF.

The rearrangement joins TRBV27 to TRBJ2-4; 13 bases match TRBD2. This CDR3 has 18 residues. Germline assignment: CDR1 MNHEY and CDR2 SMNVEV (reference sequence). V was pared by 5 bases and J by 2 bases, with 9 bases of the junction left unmatched. CDR3 sequence reads: CASSPWTSGRGSKNIQYF. Here the CDR3 DNA reads TGTGCCAGCAGTCCATGGACTAGCGGGAGAGGGTCCAAAAACATTCAGTACTTC.

This clone turned up a few times. The chain joins TRBV10-3 to TRBJ2-1, with 7 bases identical to TRBD1. CDR3 length equals 13 residues. Trimming cost V 6 bases and J 8 bases; bases outside gene matches: 7. Germline assignment: CDR1 ENHRY and CDR2 SYGVKD. This CDR3 is CAISPTGSHEQFF. CDR3 nucleotides: TGTGCCATCAGCCCGACAGGGTCCCATGAGCAGTTCTTC.

The rearrangement uses TRBV18 and TRBJ1-1, with 9 bases that match TRBD1. CDR3 length equals 16 residues. Germline assignment: CDR1 KGHSH and CDR2 LQKENI. Losses at the gene ends were 6 bases for V and 1 base for J; bases not matched to a gene: 9. CDR3 sequence: CASSQVGGQGNTEAFF. For the CDR3, the DNA is TGTGCCAGCTCCCAGGTTGGGGGACAGGGGAACACTGAAGCTTTCTTT.

The rearrangement links TRBV28 to TRBJ1-1; perhaps TRBD1 as D (6 bases). The CDR3 consists of 15 residues. V lost 7 bases to trimming and J lost 2 bases, with 17 bases between them. Germline CDR1 and CDR2: MDHEN and SYDVKM. The CDR3 sequence: CASTLLGQINTEAFF. The CDR3 bases are TGTGCCAGCACTCTCCTGGGACAAATAAACACTGAAGCTTTCTTT.

This CDR3 is CASSASTGAYGYTF. DNA for the CDR3: TGCGCCAGCAGCGCATCTACAGGGGCCTATGGCTACACCTTC. The V gene is TRBV5-1, the J gene TRBJ1-2; 7 bases are a match to TRBD1. Germline trimming cut 4 bases from V and 4 bases from J; bases unmatched to any gene: 7. This CDR3 is 14 amino acids long. CDR1 and CDR2 (germline): SGHRS, YFSETQ.

This clone showed up just a few times. The CDR3 DNA reads as TGTGCCAGCTCACCAATACAGGGGGCGGATTCACCCCTCCACTTT. Translating it yields CASSPIQGADSPLHF. The chain employs TRBV18 and TRBJ1-6; 9 bases agree with TRBD1. Looked up from germline, CDR1 is KGHSH and CDR2 is LQKENI. J gave up 8 bases and V 2 bases, and 4 bases lay outside the gene matches. The CDR3 spans 15 residues.

Here the CDR3 DNA reads TGTGCCAGCAGTGACTCGAGCACAGGGGGCCTTAGGACTAATGAAAAACTGTTTTTT. Amino acid sequence: CASSDSSTGGLRTNEKLFF. The genes are TRBV6-4 and TRBJ1-4; 9 bases match TRBD1. The CDR3 spans 19 residues. V was clipped by 0 bases and J by 2 bases; unmatched bases: 10. The germline V gene has CDR1 MRHNA and CDR2 SNTAGT.

The chain has TRBV27 and TRBJ2-3; 7 nucleotides align to TRBD1. This CDR3 region has 15 residues. V lost 8 bases, J lost 2 bases, and 10 bases stayed unmatched. The V gene's germline CDR1 is MNHEY and CDR2 SMNVEV (reference sequence). Here the CDR3 reads CASGNRDSSTDTQYF. CDR3 coding DNA: TGTGCCAGCGGGAACAGGGACAGTTCCACAGATACGCAGTATTTT.

J is TRBJ1-2 and V is TRBV5-6; D may be TRBD1 (5 bases). Trimming shortened V by 4 bases and J by 0 bases, and 16 bases separated the two germline ends. Germline CDR1 reads SGHDT; CDR2 reads YYEEEE. The CDR3 runs 16 residues. CDR3 protein: CASSHPMTVPNYGYTF. CDR3 nucleotide sequence: TGTGCCAGCAGCCATCCCATGACAGTCCCTAACTATGGCTACACCTTC.

This rearrangement joins TRBV6-5 to TRBJ2-1, with D perhaps matching TRBD2 (5 bases). The CDR3 runs 12 residues. Germline V lookup: CDR1 MNHEY, CDR2 SVGAGI. V gave up 4 bases and J gave up 9 bases, with 10 bases separating them. CDR3 coding DNA: TGTGCCAGCAGTTCCCCTGCGGGTGAGCAGTTCTTC. It is translated as CASSSPAGEQFF.

The rearrangement joins TRBV10-1 to TRBJ1-1, with D unclear. V was trimmed by 2 bases and J by 5 bases, leaving 15 bases between them. The CDR3 contains 15 residues. The germline V gene encodes CDR1 WNHNN and CDR2 SYGVQD (reference sequence). The CDR3 loop reads CASSEGSVLVTEAFF. In DNA form, the CDR3 reads TGCGCCAGCAGTGAGGGTTCGGTATTGGTGACTGAAGCTTTCTTT.